At least ten counts were recorded for the clone carrying this T cell receptor (beta chain). Trimming shortened V by 2 bases and J by 1 base, and 18 bases separated the two germline ends. The germline V gene has CDR1 SNHLY and CDR2 FYNNEI. This CDR3 spans 17 amino acids. The investigators amplified TCR beta CDR3 regions from RNA transcripts. Using the HTBI primer set, a first-round RT-PCR was run on the TCR CDR3. TCRdb re-called the multiplex PCR reads through MiXCR, storing one row per CDR3 protein. The sample lists roughly 750,000 distinct CDR3 sequences, roughly 15% occurring once. The sample is drawn from a study of T cells in Graves' hyperthyroidism and ophthalmopathy.

The V call is TRBV2, the J call TRBJ2-7; D call uncertain. The sample consisted of blood. This sequence originates from a man younger than 30 with Graves' hyperthyroidism. This CDR3 reads CASSELGSQSLSYEQYF. CDR3 nucleotides: TGTGCCAGCAGTGAATTGGGATCACAAAGCTTATCCTACGAGCAGTACTTC.